The rows below give T cell receptor beta chains drawn from one sample of a study of tumor-infiltrating lymphocytes in glioblastoma multiforme. One entry per CDR3 protein, called by TCRdb with MiXCR from the multiplex PCR reads. Of 12,000 or so distinct CDR3 sequences listed, 66% are singletons. Sequencing used brain tumor tissue. The receptors originated from a male donor with glioblastoma. Each CDR3 is given with its conserved first and last residue. Clone sizes are given selectively: once, few, many, or a class where the clone is expanded.

V,size,J,CDR3
TRBV18,.,TRBJ1-6,CASSPEGSLLHF
TRBV28,many,TRBJ2-5,CASSLGRAYQETQYF
TRBV10-1,large,TRBJ2-2,CASSEMASGRAGELFF
TRBV20-1,.,TRBJ2-3,CSALRTWMALNTQYF
TRBV20-1,.,TRBJ1-5,CSARNDGNQPQHF
TRBV7-9,medium-sized,TRBJ2-5,CASSLSGGTSGSETQYF
TRBV29-1,.,TRBJ1-6,CSVTRVRESPRHF
TRBV20-1,.,TRBJ2-7,CSAKGTSGDREQYF
TRBV20-1,.,TRBJ2-1,CSAQTSGRDTYNEQFF
TRBV10-3,.,TRBJ1-2,CAISVARDYGYTF
TRBV11-2,.,TRBJ2-7,CASSLGSSVCEQYF
TRBV11-3,.,TRBJ2-1,CASSSGGSSSYNEQFF
TRBV5-1,.,TRBJ2-5,CAGSLFGQGSQEAQYF
TRBV11-2,.,TRBJ1-5,CASSHTGMGQPQHF
TRBV6-5,.,TRBJ2-1,CASSPKPYSDWQFF
TRBV11-1,few,TRBJ1-2,CASSPGGQSAYGYTF
TRBV29-1,.,TRBJ2-7,CSVAGLAGNSYVQYF
TRBV11-2,large,TRBJ2-2,CASIQNTGELFF
TRBV29-1,many,TRBJ1-1,CSERQGLNTEAFF
TRBV10-3,.,TRBJ2-3,CAIGESCADTRYF
TRBV20-1,.,TRBJ2-1,CSARDEWTSGRSSYNEQFF
TRBV5-6,.,TRBJ2-7,CASSLVPGSNSYEQYF
TRBV20-1,.,TRBJ2-1,CSASGGGDYNEQFF
TRBV11-2,.,TRBJ2-1,CASSPLSGVHNEQFF
TRBV6-5,.,TRBJ2-1,CASTGGNEQFF
TRBV20-1,few,TRBJ2-7,CSARALVGVHEQYF
TRBV5-1,many,TRBJ2-7,CASSLEGTLGLVEQYF
TRBV5-6,.,TRBJ2-5,CASSEQGLRETQYF
TRBV11-2,.,TRBJ2-7,CASGFSSLAIYEQYF
TRBV11-2,.,TRBJ1-6,CASSLVAGSYNSPLHF
TRBV4-1,.,TRBJ1-1,CASSQEFSIEAFF
TRBV20-1,.,TRBJ2-1,CSARSGGARQFF
TRBV29-1,few,TRBJ1-3,CSARVDSGNTIYF
TRBV29-1,few,TRBJ1-1,CSIEYSSNTEAFF
TRBV30,.,TRBJ2-7,CTWSGGTGACYEQYF
TRBV20-1,.,TRBJ2-1,CSVPGQTFNEEFF
TRBV6-5,.,TRBJ1-2,CASSLSIGGAGNYGYTF
TRBV7-9,.,TRBJ2-4,CAISHHGTAKNIQYF
TRBV20-1,medium-sized,TRBJ1-1,CSAVWDGGAEAFF
TRBV20-1,few,TRBJ2-1,CSAQLQYNEQFF
TRBV11-1,few,TRBJ1-1,CASSLGTAYEAFF
TRBV20-1,.,TRBJ1-2,CSARLTGMGSYDYTF
TRBV2,few,TRBJ2-1,CARTETANNEEFF
TRBV20-1,.,TRBJ2-5,CSARGLGLAEETQHF
TRBV20-1,.,TRBJ2-7,CSARAPGGGGTLPYEQCF
TRBV11-2,.,TRBJ2-1,CASSLAVRWSPRNEQFF
TRBV30,.,TRBJ2-5,CVWGTGTSITEIQYF
TRBV11-3,.,TRBJ1-6,CASTHGGNSPLHF
TRBV11-2,.,TRBJ2-7,CARSFFSLSLYEQYF
TRBV11-3,.,TRBJ2-2,CASNLGGANTGELYF
TRBV20-1,medium-sized,TRBJ1-5,CSANPGHTNSNQPQHF
TRBV20-1,once,TRBJ2-1,CSAIRPGLAGTNEQFF
TRBV5-8,.,TRBJ2-1,CAISSRVAGADEQFF
TRBV5-6,.,TRBJ2-5,CASSLVTRGRETWYF
TRBV6-2/TRBV6-3,.,TRBJ2-3,CASSATPNTDTQYF
TRBV10-3,.,TRBJ1-1,CAIRVKRQDFGFDTEAFF
TRBV6-1,.,TRBJ2-6,CASSAGASDGANVLTF
TRBV5-8,once,TRBJ2-1,CASSIRVAGADEQFF